This entry lists 17 T cell receptor beta chains sequenced from one sample in a study of T cell clonality in common variable immunodeficiency. These TCRs are of unknown antigen specificity. Study observations and caveats: Fewer deletions and N-nucleotide insertions were reportedly seen in common variable immunodeficiency TCR beta sequences.

Data came from immunoSEQ multiplex PCR; TCRdb stores just in-frame clones and leaves some out. The data show 15,000 to 25,000 clones, none appearing only once, with about 22% held by the ten largest. The sequenced sample consisted of peripheral blood mononuclear cells. The receptors shown here come from a human donor with common variable immunodeficiency.

A note on this clone: The read terminates 3 residues before the CDR3 end, so the remaining end is supplied by the germline J gene. The V call is TRBV7-6, the J call TRBJ2-2; possibly TRBD2 for D (5 bases). Trimming took 5 bases from V and 7 from J, leaving 8 bases between them. Germline V CDR1 and CDR2: SGHVS, FNYEAQ. This CDR3 region has 12 residues. The sequenced part of the CDR3 DNA is TGTGCCAGCAGCGGACTGGGCGGGGAG. This translates into CASSGLGGE. The full CDR3 reads CASSGLGGELFF.

This clone came up a few times. A junction end diverges from the germline sequence, so it may reflect a read error. From the germline J gene comes the end of the CDR3, since the read stops 3 residues before it. The chain couples TRBV18 to TRBJ2-7; D is uncertain. The CDR3 consists of 15 residues. Germline CDR1 KGHSH, CDR2 LQKENI. The DNA read from the CDR3 is TGTGCCAGCCCACCAAGTCCACAGAGCTCCTACGAG. Translating gives CASPPSPQSSYE. The whole CDR3 reads CASPPSPQSSYEQYF.

Comment on this clone: The DNA ends 3 residues before the CDR3 does, and the rest of the CDR3 is filled in from the germline J gene. This sequence joins TRBV6-2 or TRBV6-3 and TRBJ2-5; perhaps TRBD2 as D (6 bases). Deletions cut 7 bases from V and 5 bases from J, with 20 bases between. The CDR3 consists of 15 residues. The germline V gene encodes CDR1 MNHEY and CDR2 SVGEGT. The CDR3 DNA, read in part, is TGTGCCAGCATCTCCTCGTGGGGGGTCTGGGAGACC. This encodes CASISSWGVWET. The CDR3, in full, reads CASISSWGVWETQYF.

Comments on this clone: The read comes to an end 3 residues before the CDR3 does, leaving the germline J gene to fill in the end. This rearrangement joins TRBV20-1 to TRBJ2-7; 12 bases align to TRBD2. CDR1 DFQATT and CDR2 SNEGSKA come from the germline V gene (reference sequence). There are 13 residues in the CDR3. V trimming: 4 bases; J trimming: 4 bases; junction bases outside the gene matches: 2. Here the CDR3 reads CSANLAGGYEQYF. CDR3 DNA (partial): TGCAGTGCTAACCTAGCGGGAGGGTACGAG.

The table lists this clone with many counts. The CDR3 end is not reached by the read, which stops 3 residues before it; the germline J gene fills it in. The J gene is TRBJ2-3, the V gene TRBV27, with D hard to call. This CDR3 has 14 residues. V was pared by 3 bases and J by 2 bases, with 9 bases between. CDR1 is MNHEY and CDR2 is SMNVEV in the germline V gene (reference sequence). The CDR3 region is CASSLIDNTDTQYF. CDR3 DNA, as far as it was read: TGTGCCAGCAGTTTGATAGATAACACAGATACG.

With respect to this clone: The read finishes 3 residues shy of the CDR3 end, and the germline J gene is used to complete it. This rearrangement joins TRBV6-2 or TRBV6-3 to TRBJ2-5; 7 nucleotides match TRBD1. CDR1 is MNHEY and CDR2 is SVGEGT in the germline V gene. This CDR3 is built from 16 residues. The junction had 16 bases not matched to a gene; V was cut back by 7 bases and J by 5 bases. The CDR3 spells CASTNRQGVGLETQYF. The covered CDR3 bases are TGTGCCAGCACCAACCGACAGGGAGTAGGGCTGGAGACC.

The CDR3 loop is CASSYGQGNQPQHF. The CDR3 bases that were read are TGTGCCAGCAGTTACGGGCAGGGGAATCAGCCC. The chain has TRBV6-2 or TRBV6-3 and TRBJ1-5, with D possibly matching TRBD1 (6 bases). Coverage ceases 3 residues before the CDR3 finishes, and the germline J gene fills in the end. The germline V gene has CDR1 MNHEY and CDR2 SVGEGT. The CDR3 spans 14 residues. Trimming shortened V by 2 bases and J by 4 bases, and 9 bases separated the two germline ends.

There are a few counts of this clone. The read stops 3 residues short of the end of the CDR3; the missing end is completed from the germline J gene. This rearrangement joins TRBV7-6 to TRBJ2-7; 13 positions match TRBD2. The germline CDR1 and CDR2 sequences are SGHVS and FNYEAQ. This CDR3 is 18 amino acids long. The V segment lost 5 bases and the J segment 1 base; nucleotides outside the gene matches: 11. Incomplete CDR3 DNA: TGTGCCAGCAGCCGACTAGCGGGGGGCTCAGGAAGTTCCTACGAG. Its protein product is CASSRLAGGSGSSYE. The whole CDR3 protein is CASSRLAGGSGSSYEQYF.

The sample holds many counts of this clone. Read sequence stops 3 residues before the CDR3 end, and the germline J gene provides the missing end. The V gene is TRBV9, the J gene TRBJ2-3; weak D call: TRBD2 (5 bases). Trimming took 0 bases from V and 5 from J, leaving 10 bases between them. Germline V gene data show CDR1 as SGDLS and CDR2 as YYNGEE. The CDR3 sequence is 14 residues long. CDR3 region: CASSVELDIDTQYF. Incomplete CDR3 DNA: TGTGCCAGCAGCGTAGAACTAGATATAGATACG.

Points on this clone: The DNA ends 3 residues before the CDR3 does, and the rest of the CDR3 is filled in from the germline J gene. The genes are TRBV6-2 or TRBV6-3 and TRBJ2-2, with D possibly being TRBD1 (5 bases). Germline CDR1 reads MNHEY; CDR2 reads SVGEGT. Trimming pared 5 bases from V and 0 bases from J, leaving 10 bases between. The CDR3 loop spans 15 amino acids. The CDR3: CASSLPGTNTGELFF. The sequenced CDR3 bases are TGTGCCAGCAGTCTCCCAGGGACGAACACCGGGGAG.

There are a few counts of this clone. Sequencing ends 3 residues short of the CDR3 end; the germline J gene provides the rest. The V gene is TRBV2, the J gene TRBJ2-5, with D perhaps TRBD1 (5 bases). Trimming removed 8 bases at V and 0 bases at J, with 13 bases between. The CDR3 is made up of 14 amino acids. Per the germline V gene, CDR1 is SNHLY and CDR2 is FYNNEI. The CDR3 bases that were read are TGTGCCAGCCAGATGAACAGGTACCAAGAGACC. It specifies CASQMNRYQET. The whole CDR3 reads CASQMNRYQETQYF.

As to this clone: Sequencing ends 3 residues short of the CDR3 end; the germline J gene provides the rest. The rearrangement uses TRBV6-1 and TRBJ2-4; TRBD1 aligns across 7 bases. The germline V gene has CDR1 MNHNS and CDR2 SASEGT. This CDR3 is built from 14 residues. V trimming: 4 bases; J trimming: 3 bases; junction bases outside the gene matches: 3. The CDR3 loop is CASSVWDSKNIQYF. The sequenced CDR3 bases are TGTGCCAGCAGTGTGTGGGACAGCAAAAACATT.

This clone was detected a few times. The read stops 3 residues short of the end of the CDR3; the missing end is completed from the germline J gene. This sequence joins TRBV19 and TRBJ2-3, with D maybe TRBD1 (5 bases). This CDR3 region has 15 residues. The germline CDR1 and CDR2 sequences are LNHDA and SQIVND (reference sequence). V lost 1 base to trimming and J lost 3 bases, with 11 bases between them. CDR3 amino acids: CASSIGQQVTDTQYF. CDR3 bases read: TGTGCCAGTAGTATAGGACAACAGGTAACAGATACG.

This clone was detected only a few times. From the germline J gene comes the end of the CDR3, since the read stops 3 residues before it. The chain couples TRBV5-1 to TRBJ2-1; 8 nucleotides align to TRBD2. The CDR3 spans 15 residues. The germline V gene has CDR1 SGHRS and CDR2 YFSETQ. V was pared by 3 bases and J by 8 bases, with 10 bases of the junction left unmatched. Incomplete CDR3 DNA: TGCGCCAGCAGCTACATAGCGGGATCGTTACATGAG. As protein: CASSYIAGSLHE. From start to end, the CDR3 is CASSYIAGSLHEQFF.

Concerning this clone: The read falls 3 residues short of the CDR3 end, and the missing part is taken from the germline J gene. The gene calls are TRBV7-9 and TRBJ1-2; no clear D. V lost 1 base, J lost 0 bases, and 6 bases lay in between. This CDR3 spans 14 amino acids. Germline V lookup: CDR1 SEHNR, CDR2 FQNEAQ (reference sequence). The part of the CDR3 DNA that was read is TGTGCCAGCAGCTTAGATCTGTCTAACTATGGC. It specifies CASSLDLSNYG. The full CDR3 reads CASSLDLSNYGYTF.

This clone was seen more than once but under ten times. The read gets to within 3 residues of the CDR3 end, and the germline J gene fills in the rest. The chain carries TRBV2 and TRBJ2-2, with TRBD1 matching over 8 bases. Germline lookup yields CDR1 SNHLY and CDR2 FYNNEI. The length of the CDR3 is 17 residues. The V segment lost 6 bases and the J segment 2 bases; nucleotides outside the gene matches: 11. The sequenced part of the CDR3 DNA is TGTGCCAGCAGCCATCTTGGACAGGGAGTAAACACCGGGGAG. It specifies CASSHLGQGVNTGE. The CDR3 in its entirety is CASSHLGQGVNTGELFF.

In this sample, this clone turned up a few times. The read terminates 3 residues ahead of where the CDR3 ends, so the germline J gene completes it. This chain joins TRBV7-2 and TRBJ2-1; 8 bases map to TRBD2. In germline, CDR1 is SGHTA, CDR2 FQGNSA. The CDR3 is 14 amino acids. J gave up 8 bases and V 5 bases, and 8 bases lay outside the gene matches. CDR3 in amino acids: CASSPLSGSYEQFF. The CDR3 bases that were read are TGTGCCAGCAGCCCCCTAAGCGGGAGTTATGAG.